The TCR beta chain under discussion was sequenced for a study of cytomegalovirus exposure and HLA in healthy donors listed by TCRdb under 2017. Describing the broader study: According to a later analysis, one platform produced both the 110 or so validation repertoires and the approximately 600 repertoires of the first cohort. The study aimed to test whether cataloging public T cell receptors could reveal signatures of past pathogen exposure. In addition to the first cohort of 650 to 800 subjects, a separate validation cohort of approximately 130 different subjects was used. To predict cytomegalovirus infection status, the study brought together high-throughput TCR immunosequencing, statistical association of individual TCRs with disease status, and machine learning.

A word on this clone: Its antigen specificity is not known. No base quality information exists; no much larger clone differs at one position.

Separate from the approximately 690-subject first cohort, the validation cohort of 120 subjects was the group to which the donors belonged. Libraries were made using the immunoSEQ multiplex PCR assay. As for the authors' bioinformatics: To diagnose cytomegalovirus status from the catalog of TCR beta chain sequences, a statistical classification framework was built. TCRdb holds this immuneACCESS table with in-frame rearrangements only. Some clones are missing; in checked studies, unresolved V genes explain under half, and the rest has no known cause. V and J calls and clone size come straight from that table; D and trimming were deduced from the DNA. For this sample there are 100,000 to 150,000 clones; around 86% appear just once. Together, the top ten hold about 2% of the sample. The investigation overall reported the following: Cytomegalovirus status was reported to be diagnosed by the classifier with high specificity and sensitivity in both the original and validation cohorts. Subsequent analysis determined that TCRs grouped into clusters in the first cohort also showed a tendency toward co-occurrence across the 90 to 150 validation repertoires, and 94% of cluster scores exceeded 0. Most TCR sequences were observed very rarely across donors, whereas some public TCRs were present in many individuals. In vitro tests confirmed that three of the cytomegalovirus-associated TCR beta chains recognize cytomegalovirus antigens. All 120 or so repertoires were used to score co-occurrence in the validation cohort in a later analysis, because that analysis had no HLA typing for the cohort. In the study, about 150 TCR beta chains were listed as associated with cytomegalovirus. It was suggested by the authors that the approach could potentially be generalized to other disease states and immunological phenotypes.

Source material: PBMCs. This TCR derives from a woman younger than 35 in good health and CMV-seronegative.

Here is the DNA: TGTGCCAGCAGTGAAGGAGGGCTGAAATGGGTGACCGCCTACAATGAGCAGTTCTTC. This is translated as CASSEGGLKWVTAYNEQFF. This sequence uses TRBV6-1 and TRBJ2-1; a weak D assignment points to TRBD2 (5 bases agree). CDR1 MNHNS and CDR2 SASEGT are derived from the germline V gene. CDR3 length: 19 amino acids, cysteine to phenylalanine. Here the CDR3 DNA is all that survives: 57 bases in frame from base 1. V sheds 1 base and J sheds 2 bases, leaving 21 bases between their ends.